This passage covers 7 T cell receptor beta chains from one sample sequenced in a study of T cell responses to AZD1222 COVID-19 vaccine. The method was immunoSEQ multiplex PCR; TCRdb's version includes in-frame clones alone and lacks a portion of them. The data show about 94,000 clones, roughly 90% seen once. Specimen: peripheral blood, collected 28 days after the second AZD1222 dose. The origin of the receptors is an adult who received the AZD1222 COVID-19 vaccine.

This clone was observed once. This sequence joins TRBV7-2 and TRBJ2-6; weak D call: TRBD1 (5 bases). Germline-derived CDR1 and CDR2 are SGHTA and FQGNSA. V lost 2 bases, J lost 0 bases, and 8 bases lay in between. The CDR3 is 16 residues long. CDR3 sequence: CASSLTRVSGANVLTF. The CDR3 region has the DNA TGTGCCAGCAGCTTAACCAGGGTCTCTGGGGCCAACGTCCTGACTTTC.

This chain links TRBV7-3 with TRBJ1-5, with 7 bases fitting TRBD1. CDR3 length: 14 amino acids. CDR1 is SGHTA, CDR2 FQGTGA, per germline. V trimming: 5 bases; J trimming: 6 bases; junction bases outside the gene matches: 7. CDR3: CASSPRQGGQPQHF. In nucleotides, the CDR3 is TGTGCCAGCAGCCCCCGACAGGGCGGTCAGCCCCAGCATTTT.

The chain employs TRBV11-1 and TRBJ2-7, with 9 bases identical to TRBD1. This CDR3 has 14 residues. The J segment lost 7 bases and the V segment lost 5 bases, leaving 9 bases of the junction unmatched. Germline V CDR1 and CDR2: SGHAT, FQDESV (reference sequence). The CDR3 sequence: CASSTRQGGFEQYF. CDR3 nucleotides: TGTGCCAGCAGCACTCGACAGGGGGGGTTTGAGCAGTACTTC.

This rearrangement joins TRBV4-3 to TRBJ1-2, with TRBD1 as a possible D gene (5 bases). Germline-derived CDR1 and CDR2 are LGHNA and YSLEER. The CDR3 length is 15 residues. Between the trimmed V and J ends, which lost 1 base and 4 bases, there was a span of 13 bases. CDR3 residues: CASSQAVQGLYGYTF. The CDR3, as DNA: TGCGCCAGCAGCCAAGCTGTCCAGGGACTCTATGGCTACACCTTC.

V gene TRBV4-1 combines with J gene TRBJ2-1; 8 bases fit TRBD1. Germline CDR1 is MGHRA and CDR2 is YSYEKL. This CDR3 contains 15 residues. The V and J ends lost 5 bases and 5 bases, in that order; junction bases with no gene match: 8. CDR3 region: CASSAGQGRNNEQFF. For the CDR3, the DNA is TGCGCCAGCAGCGCAGGACAGGGAAGGAACAATGAGCAGTTCTTC.

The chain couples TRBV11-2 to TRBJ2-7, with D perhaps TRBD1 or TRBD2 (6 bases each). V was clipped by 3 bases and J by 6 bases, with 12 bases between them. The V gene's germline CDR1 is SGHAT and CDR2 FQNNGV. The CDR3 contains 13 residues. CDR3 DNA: TGTGCCAGCAGCTTGGAGGGGGGCTCCGAGCAGTACTTC. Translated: CASSLEGGSEQYF. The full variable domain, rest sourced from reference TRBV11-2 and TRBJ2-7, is EAGVAQSPRYKIIEKRQSVAFWCNPISGHATLYWYQQILGQGPKLLIQFQNNGVVDDSQLPKDRFSAERLKGVDSTLKIQPAKLEDSAVYLCASSLEGGSEQYFGPGTRLTVT.

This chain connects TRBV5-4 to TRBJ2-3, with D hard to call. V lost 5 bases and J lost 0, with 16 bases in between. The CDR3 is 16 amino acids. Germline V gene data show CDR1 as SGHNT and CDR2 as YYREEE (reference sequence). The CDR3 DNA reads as TGTGCCAGCAGGGCTCTAGGGCAGTTAAGCACAGATACGCAGTATTTT. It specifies CASRALGQLSTDTQYF.